This TCR beta chain was sequenced during a study of neurological immune-mediated disorders. From germline, CDR1 is SGHRS and CDR2 YFSETQ. The ends lost 4 bases at V and 0 bases at J; junction bases unmatched: 4. This CDR3 is 14 amino acids long. As for time point: technical triplicate 3. PBMCs stored at -80 C, numbering 2 million, were the origin of the unsorted libraries. This clonotype was seen ten or more times. Synthesis of cDNA was carried out by template-switch 5'RACE. The reaction used 10-nucleotide random UMIs. From 15-18 subjects, over 190 million TCR-beta sequences were obtained in each sequencing run. A single record per CDR3 protein comes from TCRdb applying MiXCR to the 5' RACE reads. Among nearly 45,000 distinct CDR3 sequences, 20% to 25% were seen once, and the ten largest hold 3.5% to 5%.

The source of this sequence is a man between 60 and 70 years old with HTLV-1-associated myelopathy (HAM/TSP). The sequencing input was PBMCs. The V and J genes are TRBV5-1 and TRBJ2-7, with 7 bases that match TRBD2. DNA of the CDR3: TGCGCCAGCAGCGGCGGGGGAGGCTCCTACGAGCAGTACTTC. Translating it yields CASSGGGGSYEQYF.